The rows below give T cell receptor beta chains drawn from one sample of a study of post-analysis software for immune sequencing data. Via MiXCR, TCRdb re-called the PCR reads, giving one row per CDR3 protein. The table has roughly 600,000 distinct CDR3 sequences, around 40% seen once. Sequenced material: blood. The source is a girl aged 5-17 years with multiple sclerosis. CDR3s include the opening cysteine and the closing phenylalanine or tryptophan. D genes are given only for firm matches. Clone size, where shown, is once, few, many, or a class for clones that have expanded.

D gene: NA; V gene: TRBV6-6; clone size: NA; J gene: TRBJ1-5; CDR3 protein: CASSGEGNQPQHF; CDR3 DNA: TGTGCCAGCTCTGGCGAAGGCAATCAGCCCCAGCATTTT
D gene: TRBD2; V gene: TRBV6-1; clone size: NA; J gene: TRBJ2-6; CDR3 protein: CASSWEGPLSGANVLTF; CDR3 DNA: TGTGCCAGCTCCTGGGAGGGACCGCTCTCTGGGGCCAACGTCCTGACTTTC
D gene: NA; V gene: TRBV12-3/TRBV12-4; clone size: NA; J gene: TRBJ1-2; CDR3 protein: CASSALRISYTF; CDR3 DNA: TGTGCCAGCAGCGCGCTCAGGATAAGCTACACCTTC
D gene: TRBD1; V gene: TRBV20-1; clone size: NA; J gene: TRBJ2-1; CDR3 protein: CSARDRTGSYNEQFF; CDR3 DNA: TGCAGTGCTAGAGACCGGACAGGGTCCTACAATGAGCAGTTCTTC
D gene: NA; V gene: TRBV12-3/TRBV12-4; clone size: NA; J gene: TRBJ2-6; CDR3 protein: CASLWGPIPSGANVLTF; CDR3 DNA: TGTGCCAGCCTATGGGGCCCAATTCCCTCTGGGGCCAACGTCCTGACTTTC
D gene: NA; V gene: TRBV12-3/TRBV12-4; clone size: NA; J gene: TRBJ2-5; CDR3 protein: CASSLYPGLEETQYF; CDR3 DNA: TGTGCCAGCAGTTTGTACCCCGGACTGGAAGAGACCCAGTACTTC
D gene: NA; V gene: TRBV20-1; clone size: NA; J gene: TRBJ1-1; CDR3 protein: CSARRGSGKNTEAFF; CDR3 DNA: TGCAGTGCTAGAAGGGGGTCGGGCAAGAACACTGAAGCTTTCTTT
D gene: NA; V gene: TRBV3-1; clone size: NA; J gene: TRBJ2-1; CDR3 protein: CASSPPGGTQFF; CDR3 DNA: TGTGCCAGCAGCCCCCCGGGCGGGACACAGTTCTTC
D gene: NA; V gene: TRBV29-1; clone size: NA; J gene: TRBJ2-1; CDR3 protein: CSYELGAYSEQFF; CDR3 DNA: TGCAGCTATGAATTGGGCGCCTACAGTGAGCAGTTCTTC
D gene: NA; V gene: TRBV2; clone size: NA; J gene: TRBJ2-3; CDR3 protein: CASRDDSGNTQYF; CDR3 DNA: TGTGCCAGCAGAGACGACTCCGGCAATACGCAGTATTTT
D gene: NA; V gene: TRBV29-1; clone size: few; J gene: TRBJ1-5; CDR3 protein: CSVEGTPNQPQHF; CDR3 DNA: TGCAGCGTTGAAGGGACCCCCAATCAGCCCCAGCATTTT
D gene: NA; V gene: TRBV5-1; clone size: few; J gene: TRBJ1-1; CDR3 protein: CASSRDVGGDAFF; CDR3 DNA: TGCGCCAGCAGCCGGGATGTGGGGGGGGATGCTTTCTTT
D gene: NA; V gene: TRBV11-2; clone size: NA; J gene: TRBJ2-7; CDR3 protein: CASSLAFTADPPYEQYF; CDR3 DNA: TGTGCCAGCAGCTTAGCGTTTACGGCGGACCCTCCCTACGAGCAGTACTTC
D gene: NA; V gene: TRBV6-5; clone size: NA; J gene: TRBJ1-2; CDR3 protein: CASSYDRNYGYTF; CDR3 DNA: TGTGCCAGCAGTTACGACAGGAACTATGGCTACACCTTC
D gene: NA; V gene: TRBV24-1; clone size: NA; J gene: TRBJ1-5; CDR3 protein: CAAQSGQINQPQHF; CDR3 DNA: TGTGCCGCACAGTCCGGACAGATAAATCAGCCCCAGCATTTT
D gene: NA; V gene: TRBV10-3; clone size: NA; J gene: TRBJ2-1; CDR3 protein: CAISDSDSNGDEQFF; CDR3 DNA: TGTGCCATCAGTGACTCGGACAGTAATGGCGATGAGCAGTTCTTC
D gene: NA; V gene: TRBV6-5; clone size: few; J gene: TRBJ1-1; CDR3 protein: CASSYGTPNTEAFF; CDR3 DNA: TGTGCCAGCAGTTACGGGACACCGAACACTGAAGCTTTCTTT
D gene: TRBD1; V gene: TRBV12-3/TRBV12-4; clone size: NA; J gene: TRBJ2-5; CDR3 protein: CASSSPSTGVYGWQTQYF; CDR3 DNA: TGTGCCAGCAGTTCCCCCTCGACAGGGGTTTACGGGTGGCAGACCCAGTACTTC
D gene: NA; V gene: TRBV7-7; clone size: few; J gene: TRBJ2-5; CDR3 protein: CASSLVVEGEQYF; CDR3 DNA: TGTGCTAGCAGCTTAGTGGTGGAAGGGGAGCAGTACTTC
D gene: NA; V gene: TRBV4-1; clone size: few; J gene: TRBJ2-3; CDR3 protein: CASSQDGLTGTDTQYF; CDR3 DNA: TGCGCCAGCAGCCAAGATGGGTTAACCGGCACAGATACGCAGTATTTT
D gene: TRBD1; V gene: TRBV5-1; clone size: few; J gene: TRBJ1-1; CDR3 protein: CASSTGQGGAFF; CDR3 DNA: TGCGCCAGCAGCACAGGACAGGGTGGAGCTTTCTTT
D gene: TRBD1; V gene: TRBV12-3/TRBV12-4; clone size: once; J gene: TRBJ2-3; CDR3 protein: CASTDRGLTDTQYF; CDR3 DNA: TGTGCCAGCACCGACAGGGGACTCACAGATACGCAGTATTTT
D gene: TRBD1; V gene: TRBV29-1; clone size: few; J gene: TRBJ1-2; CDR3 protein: CSVDLGTGLEGYTF; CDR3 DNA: TGCAGCGTTGACCTCGGGACAGGCCTGGAGGGCTACACCTTC
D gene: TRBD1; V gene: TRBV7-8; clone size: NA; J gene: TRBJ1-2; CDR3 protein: CASSSRDSLYGYTF; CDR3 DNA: TGTGCCAGCAGCTCCAGGGACAGCCTCTATGGCTACACCTTC
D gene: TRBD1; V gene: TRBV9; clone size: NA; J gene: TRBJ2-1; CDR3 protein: CASSVLQGPYNEQFF; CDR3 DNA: TGTGCCAGCAGCGTCCTACAGGGGCCCTACAATGAGCAGTTCTTC
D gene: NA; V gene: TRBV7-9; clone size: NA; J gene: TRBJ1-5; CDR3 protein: CASSLGDGPNQPQHF; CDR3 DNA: TGTGCCAGCAGCTTAGGCGACGGCCCCAATCAGCCCCAGCATTTT
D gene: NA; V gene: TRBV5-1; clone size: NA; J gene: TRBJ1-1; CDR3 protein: CASSSRTALTNTEAFF; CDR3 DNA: TGCGCCAGCAGCTCTCGGACAGCCCTCACGAACACTGAAGCTTTCTTT
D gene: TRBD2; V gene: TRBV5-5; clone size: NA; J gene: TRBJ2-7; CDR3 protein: CASSPRLAGFTYNEQYF; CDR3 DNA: TGTGCCAGCAGCCCAAGACTAGCGGGGTTCACCTACAATGAGCAGTACTTC
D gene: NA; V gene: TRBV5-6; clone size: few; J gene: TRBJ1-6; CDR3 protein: CASSLQELSRVNSPLHF; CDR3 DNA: TGTGCCAGCAGCTTGCAGGAACTAAGCAGAGTTAATTCACCCCTCCACTTT
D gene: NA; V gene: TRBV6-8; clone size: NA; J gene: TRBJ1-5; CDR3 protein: CASSPGVGEDDNQPQHF; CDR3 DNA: TGTGCCAGCAGCCCGGGGGTAGGGGAGGACGACAATCAGCCCCAGCATTTT
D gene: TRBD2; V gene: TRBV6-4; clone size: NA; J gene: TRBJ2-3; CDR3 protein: CASSDSSGGAPDTQYF; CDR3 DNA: TGTGCCAGCAGTGACTCTAGCGGGGGGGCCCCAGATACGCAGTATTTT
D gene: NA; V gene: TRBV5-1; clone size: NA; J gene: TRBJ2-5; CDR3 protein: CASSNEETQYF; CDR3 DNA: TGCGCCAGCAGCAACGAAGAGACCCAGTACTTC
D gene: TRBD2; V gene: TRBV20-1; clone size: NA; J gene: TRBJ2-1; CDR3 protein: CSALSRTSGASSSYNEQFF; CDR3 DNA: TGCAGTGCTCTATCCCGGACTAGCGGGGCCTCCAGCTCCTACAATGAGCAGTTCTTC
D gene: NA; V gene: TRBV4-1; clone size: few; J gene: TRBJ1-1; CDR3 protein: CASSHRVLNTEAFF; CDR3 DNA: TGCGCCAGCAGCCACAGGGTCTTGAACACTGAAGCTTTCTTT
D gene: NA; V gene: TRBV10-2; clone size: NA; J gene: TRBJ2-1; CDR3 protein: CASQGPWEQFF; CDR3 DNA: TGCGCCAGCCAGGGCCCATGGGAGCAGTTCTTC
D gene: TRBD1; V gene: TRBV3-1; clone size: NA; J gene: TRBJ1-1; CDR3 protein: CASSQRGQKNTEAFF; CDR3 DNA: TGTGCCAGCAGCCAGAGGGGACAGAAGAACACTGAAGCTTTCTTT
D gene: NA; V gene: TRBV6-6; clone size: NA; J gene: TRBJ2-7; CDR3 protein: CASTQGGKGYEQYF; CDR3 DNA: TGTGCCAGCACCCAAGGAGGGAAGGGCTACGAGCAGTACTTC
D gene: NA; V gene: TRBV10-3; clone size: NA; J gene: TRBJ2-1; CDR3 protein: CAIRDTGNGQFF; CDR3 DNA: TGTGCCATCAGGGACACAGGGAATGGGCAGTTCTTC
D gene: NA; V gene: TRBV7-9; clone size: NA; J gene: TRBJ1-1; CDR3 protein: CANRPTQAFF; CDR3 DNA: TGTGCCAACCGACCAACCCAAGCTTTCTTT
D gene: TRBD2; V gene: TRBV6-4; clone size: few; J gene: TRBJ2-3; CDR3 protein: CASSDSSGGATDTQYF; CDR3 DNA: TGTGCCAGCAGTGACTCTAGCGGGGGGGCCACAGATACGCAGTATTTT
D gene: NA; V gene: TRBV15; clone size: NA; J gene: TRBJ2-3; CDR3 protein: CATSELTDTQYF; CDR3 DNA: TGTGCCACCAGCGAGCTCACAGATACGCAGTATTTT
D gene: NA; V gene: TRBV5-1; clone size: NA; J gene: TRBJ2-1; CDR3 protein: CASSWENNEQFF; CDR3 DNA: TGCGCCAGCAGTTGGGAAAACAATGAGCAGTTCTTC
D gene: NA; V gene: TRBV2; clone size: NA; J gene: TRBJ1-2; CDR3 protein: CASRTRQRLDYGYTF; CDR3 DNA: TGTGCCAGCAGGACAAGACAGCGCCTTGACTATGGCTACACCTTC